This TCR beta chain came from a study of T-cell reconstitution after alpha-beta-depleted transplantation in children. Study-wide results and caveats: Reportedly, only several hundred clones from non-depleted graft cells drove alpha-beta T-cell counts at about two months. Some patients owed their high day-60 TCRbeta diversity to surviving recipient T cells and thymic progenitors. Hyperexpanded clones declined; after one year, newly produced T cells mostly supplied diversity.

This clonotype has more than one count but fewer than ten. Its specificity is unknown. Unique molecular identifiers were used to barcode this TCRbeta library. Via MiXCR, TCRdb re-called the PCR reads, giving one row per CDR3 protein. The table shows some 840,000 distinct CDR3 sequences, with about 16% occurring only once. The germline V gene has CDR1 SGHRS and CDR2 YFSETQ. The CDR3 consists of 15 residues. Trimming pared 0 bases from V and 0 bases from J, leaving 9 bases between. The sequence derives from a male patient between 10 and 17 years old who had a stem cell transplant for acute lymphoblastic leukemia, so the T cells may come from the graft donor. The rearrangement joins TRBV5-1 to TRBJ1-1; D gene uncertain. The sequencing here drew on PBMCs, mostly from graft donor cells, taken 360 days after TCRalphabeta/CD19-depleted stem cell transplant. CDR3 bases: TGCGCCAGCAGCTTGGCGGGATTTTTGAACACTGAAGCTTTCTTT. Residues: CASSLAGFLNTEAFF.